Each of the 25 T cell receptor beta chains below was sequenced from the same sample in a study of T cells in Graves' hyperthyroidism and ophthalmopathy. TCR beta CDR3 regions were amplified from RNA transcripts. Researchers ran a first-round RT-PCR on the TCR CDR3 using the HTBI primer set. MiXCR, run by TCRdb on the multiplex PCR reads, gives a single entry per CDR3 protein. The sample lists over 150,000 distinct CDR3 sequences, 15% to 20% occurring once. Source material: blood. Receptor source: a woman aged 45-60 years with Graves' hyperthyroidism.

On this clonotype itself: Just one base apart from a much larger clone, this may be a read error. V and J are TRBV19 and TRBJ1-1, with D possibly TRBD1 on 5 matching bases. Per the germline V gene, CDR1 is LNHDA and CDR2 is SQIVND (reference sequence). This CDR3 has 15 residues. This CDR3 reads CASSIGRGRNTQAFF. Here the CDR3 DNA reads TGTGCCAGTAGTATAGGCCGGGGCCGGAACACTCAAGCTTTCTTT.

This clonotype was found many times. The J gene is TRBJ1-1, the V gene TRBV5-6, with a tentative D call TRBD1 (5 bases). The germline gives CDR1 SGHDT, CDR2 YYEEEE. V was cut by 0 bases and J by 1 base, with 13 bases left in between. CDR3 length: 16 amino acids. The CDR3 DNA reads TGTGCCAGCAGCTTGGGTGCCGGGACGGCGAACACTGAAGCTTTCTTT. Encoded protein: CASSLGAGTANTEAFF.

J is TRBJ1-1 and V is TRBV20-1; D uncertain. Germline V gives CDR1 DFQATT, CDR2 SNEGSKA (reference sequence). The CDR3 loop spans 14 amino acids. Trimming removed 3 bases from V and 2 bases from J, with 13 bases in between. Here the CDR3 DNA reads TGCAGTGCTAGGAAGGATCAGGTTAACACTGAAGCTTTCTTT. Its protein product is CSARKDQVNTEAFF.

Only a few counts were recorded for this clonotype. This chain uses TRBV5-1 with TRBJ1-3; TRBD1 matches 8 bases. V dropped 3 bases and J dropped 4; count of bases not matched to a gene: 9. Germline assignment: CDR1 SGHRS and CDR2 YFSETQ. This CDR3 contains 16 residues. This chain's CDR3 is CASSSVGTGAGNTIYF. In nucleotides, the CDR3 is TGCGCCAGCAGCTCGGTAGGGACAGGTGCCGGAAACACCATATATTTT.

There are many counts of this clonotype. V gene TRBV2 combines with J gene TRBJ1-5; perhaps TRBD1 as D (5 bases). V dropped 6 bases and J dropped 1 base, with 7 bases sitting between them. In germline, CDR1 is SNHLY, CDR2 FYNNEI. CDR3 length: 13 residues. This CDR3 is CASSRDSNQPQHF. The CDR3 DNA reads as TGTGCCAGCAGCCGGGACAGCAATCAGCCCCAGCATTTT.

Concerning this clonotype itself: A single base separates this from a much larger clone, so it may be a read error. The chain has TRBV10-3 and TRBJ2-1, with 11 bases that match TRBD2. This CDR3 is 15 amino acids long. Germline loops: CDR1 ENHRY, CDR2 SYGVKD. The CDR3 DNA follows: TGTGCCACAACCTCTCTAGCGGGGGGCGACAATGAGCCGTTCTTC. It codes for CATTSLAGGDNEPFF.

V and J are TRBV19 and TRBJ2-4; D not certain. CDR1 and CDR2 (germline): LNHDA, SQIVND (reference sequence). There are 13 residues in the CDR3. Trimming stripped 9 bases from V and 0 bases from J, with 9 bases between. CDR3 residues: CARKRLAKNIQYF. In DNA, the CDR3 is TGTGCCAGGAAAAGATTAGCCAAAAACATTCAGTACTTC. Full variable domain (rest looked up from reference TRBV19 and TRBJ2-4): DGGITQSPKYLFRKEGQNVTLSCEQNLNHDAMYWYRQDPGQGLRLIYYSQIVNDFQKGDIAEGYSVSREKKESFPLTVTSAQKNPTAFYLCARKRLAKNIQYFGAGTRLSVL.

This clonotype has a handful of counts. The chain carries TRBV4-2 and TRBJ2-3, with D perhaps TRBD2 (5 bases). Germline V lookup: CDR1 LGHNA, CDR2 YNFKEQ. V dropped 3 bases and J dropped 2 bases, with 12 bases sitting between them. This CDR3 contains 15 residues. DNA of the CDR3: TGTGCCAGCAGCCAGGAAGGACTTTCCACAGATACGCAGTATTTT. Amino acids: CASSQEGLSTDTQYF.

At least ten counts were recorded for this clonotype. The V and J genes are TRBV13 and TRBJ2-3, with 8 bases aligning to TRBD1. Germline V lookup: CDR1 PRHDT, CDR2 FYEKMQ (reference sequence). Trimming took 4 bases from V and 9 from J; bases not matched to a gene: 12. The CDR3 contains 15 residues. CDR3 region: CASSSDRAALRTQYF. As DNA, the CDR3 is TGTGCCAGCAGCTCGGACAGGGCTGCCCTTCGGACGCAGTATTTT.

The rearrangement links TRBV9 to TRBJ1-1; D call uncertain. The CDR3 loop spans 13 amino acids. The germline CDR1 and CDR2 sequences are SGDLS and YYNGEE. Trimming cost V 0 bases and J 5 bases, with 8 bases left between them. This chain's CDR3 is CASSVGYATEAFF. CDR3 nucleotide sequence: TGTGCCAGCAGCGTAGGATATGCGACTGAAGCTTTCTTT.

This clonotype was recorded many times. The V gene is TRBV20-1, the J gene TRBJ2-4; D remains unclear. This CDR3 spans 14 amino acids. Per the germline V gene, CDR1 is DFQATT and CDR2 is SNEGSKA (reference sequence). Deletions cut 0 bases from V and 1 base from J, with 7 bases between. CDR3 loop: CSARDPNAKNIQYF. In DNA, the CDR3 is TGCAGTGCTAGAGATCCTAATGCCAAAAACATTCAGTACTTC.

This clonotype was counted many times. The chain couples TRBV7-9 to TRBJ1-6, with D possibly being TRBD1 (5 bases). Trimming shortened V by 5 bases and J by 10 bases, and 15 bases separated the two germline ends. The CDR3 spans 14 residues. Looked up from germline, CDR1 is SEHNR and CDR2 is FQNEAQ (reference sequence). For the CDR3, the DNA is TGTGCCAGCAGCCCCCGGGACTTGGAATCACCCCTCCACTTT. Translation: CASSPRDLESPLHF. Together with reference TRBV7-9 and TRBJ1-6, the CDR3 gives the full variable domain: DTGVSQNPRHKITKRGQNVTFRCDPISEHNRLYWYRQTLGQGPEFLTYFQNEAQLEKSRLLSDRFSAERPKGSFSTLEIQRTEQGDSAMYLCASSPRDLESPLHFGNGTRLTVT.

This clonotype was counted between two and nine times. The V call is TRBV5-6, the J call TRBJ1-2, with TRBD1 identical over 8 bases. Germline values: CDR1 SGHDT, CDR2 YYEEEE. This CDR3 comprises 16 residues. Trimming removed 0 bases from V and 1 base from J; junction bases left unmatched: 5. The CDR3 spells CASSLAVTGDNYGYTF. The DNA of the CDR3 is TGTGCCAGCAGCTTGGCCGTGACAGGGGATAACTATGGCTACACCTTC.

V is TRBV7-9 and J is TRBJ2-3; tentatively, D is TRBD2 (6 bases). The V gene's germline CDR1 is SEHNR and CDR2 FQNEAQ (reference sequence). Trimming took off 1 base at V and 4 bases at J, with 12 bases between the two ends. This CDR3 is built from 15 residues. CDR3 residues: CASSLGGVGADTQYF. CDR3 nucleotides: TGTGCCAGCAGCTTAGGCGGGGTAGGAGCAGATACGCAGTATTTT. The whole variable domain, filled in from reference TRBV7-9 and TRBJ2-3, reads DTGVSQNPRHKITKRGQNVTFRCDPISEHNRLYWYRQTLGQGPEFLTYFQNEAQLEKSRLLSDRFSAERPKGSFSTLEIQRTEQGDSAMYLCASSLGGVGADTQYFGPGTRLTVL.

The chain combines TRBV20-1 with TRBJ2-7; the D gene is possibly TRBD2 (5 bases). Germline CDR1 and CDR2: DFQATT and SNEGSKA (reference sequence). V lost 3 bases and J lost 0, with 9 bases in between. There are 13 residues in the CDR3. The CDR3 DNA reads as TGCAGTGCTAGCGGACTTCACTCCTACGAGCAGTACTTC. Residues: CSASGLHSYEQYF.

This clonotype was counted at least ten times. The chain combines TRBV20-1 with TRBJ1-1, with 7 bases that match TRBD1. The germline V gene has CDR1 DFQATT and CDR2 SNEGSKA (reference sequence). CDR3 length: 15 amino acids. Losses at the gene ends were 4 bases for V and 2 bases for J; bases not matched to a gene: 10. The chain's CDR3 is CSATIPRQGNTEAFF. CDR3 DNA sequence: TGCAGTGCTACAATCCCGCGACAGGGAAACACTGAAGCTTTCTTT.

This clonotype was detected ten times or more. The chain couples TRBV20-1 to TRBJ2-3; 9 nucleotides agree with TRBD2. Germline V gene lookup returns CDR1 DFQATT and CDR2 SNEGSKA (reference sequence). This CDR3 contains 15 residues. After removal of 0 bases from V and 2 bases from J, the junction contained 3 bases not matched to a gene. CDR3 protein: CSARESGGTTDTQYF. CDR3 DNA sequence: TGCAGTGCTAGAGAAAGCGGGGGGACCACAGATACGCAGTATTTT.

This clonotype was seen only a few times. The chain uses TRBV15 and TRBJ1-2, with D tentatively TRBD1 (5 bases). The CDR3 contains 15 residues. V was pared by 1 base and J by 1 base, with 10 bases between. Germline assignment: CDR1 LNHNV and CDR2 YYDKDF (reference sequence). The CDR3 bases are TGTGCCACCAGCAGAGTTGGGGCTTTTAACTATGGCTACACCTTC. This gives the protein CATSRVGAFNYGYTF.

In its sample, this clonotype was seen many times. The chain combines TRBV15 with TRBJ2-7; no clear D gene. The length of the CDR3 is 14 residues. The germline V and J ends were trimmed by 1 base and 5 bases, with 12 bases remaining between them. In germline, CDR1 is LNHNV, CDR2 YYDKDF (reference sequence). The CDR3 loop reads CATSRGSPKNEQYF. As DNA, the CDR3 is TGTGCCACCAGCAGAGGAAGCCCCAAGAACGAGCAGTACTTC.

The J gene is TRBJ2-1, the V gene TRBV20-1; D perhaps matches TRBD2 (5 bases). Trimming removed 3 bases from V and 4 bases from J, with 28 bases in between. Germline V gene sequence: CDR1 DFQATT, CDR2 SNEGSKA (reference sequence). There are 19 residues in the CDR3. This chain's CDR3 is CSASQHTSFGAMGYNEQFF. The CDR3 bases are TGCAGTGCTAGCCAGCATACTAGTTTTGGCGCAATGGGATACAATGAGCAGTTCTTC.

This clonotype was found a few times. This chain uses TRBV9 with TRBJ2-3, with 10 bases identical to TRBD2. The CDR3 length is 18 residues. The V gene end was trimmed by 4 bases and the J gene end by 4 bases; junction bases not matched to a gene: 15. CDR1 and CDR2 from the germline V gene are SGDLS and YYNGEE. The CDR3 nucleotides are TGTGCCAGCAGCAGAGACCTAGCGGGGGCGCTCGGGGCAGATACGCAGTATTTT. Protein: CASSRDLAGALGADTQYF.

A note on this clonotype: Possible read error: a much larger clone is one base away. The chain recombines TRBV5-1 with TRBJ2-2; D remains unclear. This CDR3 has 14 amino acids. Germline V gene data show CDR1 as SGHRS and CDR2 as YFSETQ. DNA of the CDR3: TGCGCCAGCCGCTTGGAACAGAGCACCGGGGAGCTGTTTTTT. Protein product: CASRLEQSTGELFF.

This clonotype was detected many times. The chain is built from TRBV7-8 and TRBJ1-1; unclear D gene. Germline CDR1 and CDR2: SGHVS and FQNEAQ. Trimming pared 10 bases from V and 7 bases from J, leaving 19 bases between. CDR3 length equals 13 residues. The CDR3 loop is CATLGRGAGEAFF. CDR3 nucleotide sequence: TGTGCCACACTCGGACGAGGAGCGGGTGAAGCTTTCTTT.

This clonotype was detected many times. CDR3 sequence: CASGWGSEANYGYTF. The CDR3 DNA reads as TGTGCCAGCGGATGGGGGTCAGAAGCTAACTATGGCTACACCTTC. The J gene is TRBJ1-2, the V gene TRBV27; D is possibly TRBD1 (5 bases). The CDR3 spans 15 residues. The ends were cut back, 8 bases at V and 0 bases at J, with 16 bases in the middle. CDR1 is MNHEY, CDR2 SMNVEV, per germline (reference sequence).

This clonotype showed up many times. V usage is TRBV19 and J usage is TRBJ2-1, with D possibly TRBD2 on 5 matching bases. Per germline, CDR1 LNHDA and CDR2 SQIVND (reference sequence). The CDR3 has 17 amino acids. Trimming stripped 5 bases from V and 1 base from J, with 18 bases between. The CDR3 loop reads CASSLLGELLSYNEQFF. The CDR3 DNA reads as TGTGCCAGTAGTCTCTTGGGAGAGCTCCTATCCTACAATGAGCAGTTCTTC. The full variable domain, completed using reference TRBV19 and TRBJ2-1, is DGGITQSPKYLFRKEGQNVTLSCEQNLNHDAMYWYRQDPGQGLRLIYYSQIVNDFQKGDIAEGYSVSREKKESFPLTVTSAQKNPTAFYLCASSLLGELLSYNEQFFGPGTRLTVL.